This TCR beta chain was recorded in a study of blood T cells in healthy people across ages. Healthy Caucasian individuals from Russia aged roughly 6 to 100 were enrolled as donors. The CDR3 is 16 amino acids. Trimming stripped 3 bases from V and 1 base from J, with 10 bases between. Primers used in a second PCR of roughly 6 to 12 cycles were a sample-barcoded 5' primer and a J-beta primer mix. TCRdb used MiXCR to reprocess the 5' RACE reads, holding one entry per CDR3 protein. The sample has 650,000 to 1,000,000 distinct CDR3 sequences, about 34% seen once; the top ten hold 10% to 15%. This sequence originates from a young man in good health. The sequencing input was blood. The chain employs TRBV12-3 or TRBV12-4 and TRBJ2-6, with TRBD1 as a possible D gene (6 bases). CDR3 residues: CASSLTGLSGANVLTF. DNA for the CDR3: TGTGCCAGCAGTTTGACAGGACTTTCTGGGGCCAACGTCCTGACTTTC.